This is a list of T cell receptor beta chains from one sample in a study of preoperative IRX-2 immunotherapy in early breast cancer. The table came from immunoSEQ multiplex PCR; TCRdb's copy has only in-frame clones and leaves some out. This table has 4,200 or so clones, 65% to 70% appearing once. Sequences were derived from tumor tissue, sampled after IRX-2 immunotherapy. These receptors were obtained from a human donor with breast cancer. Each CDR3 is given with its conserved first and last residue. D genes are given only for firm matches. Expanded clones get a size class; other rows say once, few or many, or leave the size out.

>TRBJ1-3|TRBV19|-|once
TGTGCCAGTAGTATTATCGGAAACACCATATATTTT
CASSIIGNTIYF
>TRBJ2-5|TRBV6-8|-|-
TGTGCCAGCAGTTCTTCCCTCGGGGGGCGGGAGACCCAGTACTTC
CASSSSLGGRETQYF
>TRBJ1-3|TRBV11-3|-|-
TGTGCCAGCAGCTTGGGACCTTCTGAAAACACCATATATTTT
CASSLGPSENTIYF
>TRBJ2-1|TRBV15|TRBD2|-
TGTGCCACCAGCCAGAGGGGGACTAGCGGGAGGAATGAGCAGTTCTTC
CATSQRGTSGRNEQFF
>TRBJ2-1|TRBV7-5|-|once
TGTGCCAGCAGCTTTTTTCTCCAGGGGCCCTACAATGAGCAGTTCTTC
CASSFFLQGPYNEQFF
>TRBJ2-2|TRBV7-8|-|-
TGTGCCAGCTCTCCGGCAGGAGACACCGGGGAGCTGTTTTTT
CASSPAGDTGELFF
>TRBJ2-7|TRBV22-1|-|once
TGTGCCAGCAACCTAGCGGGAGGGCCCTTGTACTTC
CASNLAGGPLYF
>TRBJ2-1|TRBV28|-|-
TGTGCCAGCAGTGCGACTAGAGTAGGTGAGCAGTTCTTC
CASSATRVGEQFF
>TRBJ2-7|TRBV7-1|TRBD2|-
TGTGCCAGCAGCTTAGAGGAAGCGGGGACCTCCTACGAGCAGTACTTC
CASSLEEAGTSYEQYF
>TRBJ2-2|TRBV6-8|-|-
TGTGCCAGCAGCGAGGAACGGGACTTCGACACCGGGGAGCTGTTTTTT
CASSEERDFDTGELFF
>TRBJ1-2|TRBV19|TRBD1|-
TGTGCCAGCCGACGGGAAGGGACAGGGGGCACATACTATGGCTACACCTTC
CASRREGTGGTYYGYTF
>TRBJ2-1|TRBV11-3|-|medium-sized
TGTGCCAGCAGCTTCGGCGGAAGCCCCTACAATGAGCAGTTCTTC
CASSFGGSPYNEQFF
>TRBJ2-7|TRBV29-1|-|-
TGCAGCGTTGGGGATCCTCAGGGGTCCTACGAGCAGTACTTC
CSVGDPQGSYEQYF
>TRBJ1-4|TRBV6-4|TRBD1|once
TGTGCCACCCTGGGCAGGGGGAGGGCTAATGAAAAACTGTTTTTT
CATLGRGRANEKLFF
>TRBJ2-7|TRBV11-3|TRBD1|-
TGTGCCAGCAGCCCCTTTGACAGGGCTGCCTACGAGCAGTACTTC
CASSPFDRAAYEQYF
>TRBJ1-2|TRBV6-8|TRBD1|-
TGTGCCAGCAGTAGCCTTAGCACAGGGGTCGGAGGCTATGGCTACACCTTC
CASSSLSTGVGGYGYTF
>TRBJ2-7|TRBV6-8|TRBD1|few
TGTGCCAGCAGTTTACAGGGGCTGCCCTACGAGCAGTACTTC
CASSLQGLPYEQYF
>TRBJ2-3|TRBV19|-|once
TGTGCCAGTAGTATCCCCGGAAAAGCTAGCACAGATACGCAGTATTTT
CASSIPGKASTDTQYF
>TRBJ2-1|TRBV6-7|-|-
TGTGCCAGCACGCACAGCTCAATCTTTAGCAATGAGCAGTTCTTC
CASTHSSIFSNEQFF
>TRBJ2-1|TRBV30|-|-
TGTGCCTGGAGTGGGACTTACTATGATGAGCAGTTCTTC
CAWSGTYYDEQFF
>TRBJ2-3|TRBV7-7|-|-
TGTGCCAGCAGTTCGACTTCTAGAACTAGCACAGATACGCAGTATTTT
CASSSTSRTSTDTQYF
>TRBJ2-3|TRBV4-1|-|-
TGCGCCAGCAGCCAGACACATAGCACAGATACGCAGTATTTT
CASSQTHSTDTQYF
>TRBJ1-1|TRBV14|-|few
TGTGCCAGCAGCCAAAGTACGAGGACTGAAGCTTTCTTT
CASSQSTRTEAFF
>TRBJ2-1|TRBV6-7|-|-
TGTGCCAGCAGTGCAGGTGGGGCTCTCTTGGGGTCTGAGCAGTTCTTC
CASSAGGALLGSEQFF
>TRBJ1-1|TRBV28|-|-
TGTGCCAGCTCATTAGAACTAAACACTGAAGCTTTCTTT
CASSLELNTEAFF
>TRBJ2-7|TRBV28|TRBD2|-
TGTGCCAGCAGTTTACGAACGGGACTAGCGGTGAGCTCCTACGAGCAGTACTTC
CASSLRTGLAVSSYEQYF
>TRBJ1-5|TRBV19|TRBD1|large
TGTGCCAGTAGTCCGACGACAGGGGTAGGCAATCAGCCCCAGCATTTT
CASSPTTGVGNQPQHF
>TRBJ1-2|TRBV6-8|-|-
TGTGCCAGCAGTTTATCGGCGGGCTCTAGGCATGGCTACACCTTC
CASSLSAGSRHGYTF
>TRBJ2-4|TRBV6-8|TRBD1|-
TGTGCCAGCAGGGGTTTGACAGGGGTCACACCTTTACTAGCCAAAAACATTCAGTACTTC
CASRGLTGVTPLLAKNIQYF